This TCR beta chain was found in a study of regulatory T cells in long-lasting Graves disease. The CDR3 length is 12 residues. Germline CDR1 reads LNHNV; CDR2 reads YYDKDF (reference sequence). V lost 5 bases and J lost 1, with 3 bases in between. Investigators prepared the TCR beta libraries by applying iRepertoire HTBI primers and Arm-PCR of CDR3 regions. Via MiXCR, TCRdb re-called the multiplex PCR reads, giving one row per CDR3 protein. The table lists 400,000 to 500,000 distinct CDR3 sequences, about 15% of them singletons. Time point indicated: newly diagnosed GD, antithyroid drugs for less than 3 months. Isolated PBMC RNA provided the starting material for the TCR library. In addition, the sample was reused for a study of T cells in Graves' hyperthyroidism and ophthalmopathy.

The V call is TRBV15, the J call TRBJ1-5; D not certain. The clonotype was recovered from a woman in her 30s with Graves disease. The source material was peripheral blood mononuclear cells (PBMCs), sampled at new diagnosis, from a patient treated with antithyroid drugs. As DNA, the CDR3 is TGTGCCACCAGCGAGAGCAATCAGCCCCAGCATTTT. It is translated as CATSESNQPQHF.